Below, 11 T cell receptor beta chains from the same sample are listed, as sequenced in a study of response to subunit inactivated influenza vaccine. TCRdb re-analysed the RT-PCR reads in MiXCR, keeping a single row per CDR3 protein. The sample shows about 190,000 distinct CDR3 sequences, under 15% of them seen only once. The sequencing here drew on CD8+ T cells sorted from PBMCs, taken roughly 5 days after vaccination. The receptors come from a man between 45 and 60 years old who received an inactivated influenza vaccine.

This clonotype was recorded many times. One junction end does not reproduce the germline sequence, and a read error may be involved. The chain couples TRBV7-9 to TRBJ2-7; TRBD2 is a possible D gene (5 bases). The CDR3 loop spans 13 amino acids. Germline CDR1 and CDR2: SEHNR and FQNEAQ (reference sequence). This CDR3 reads CASSLGAGYEQYF. The CDR3 nucleotides are TGCGCCAGCAGCTTGGGAGCTGGGTACGAGCAGTACTTC.

The CDR3 nucleotides read TGTGCCAGCAGACACGCTTTTGGGACAGGGGCCTACGAGCAGTACTTC. This translates into CASRHAFGTGAYEQYF. V usage is TRBV7-2 and J usage is TRBJ2-7, with 10 bases identical to TRBD1. CDR3 length: 16 amino acids. From germline, CDR1 is SGHTA and CDR2 FQGNSA. The junction had 10 bases not matched to a gene; V was cut back by 6 bases and J by 2 bases.

Ten or more counts support this clonotype. This chain joins TRBV20-1 and TRBJ1-2, with 7 bases that match TRBD1. Trimming cost V 1 base and J 2 bases; bases outside gene matches: 4. The CDR3 consists of 14 residues. The germline CDR1 and CDR2 sequences are DFQATT and SNEGSKA (reference sequence). CDR3 residues: CSARAMTGNYGYTF. Here the CDR3 DNA reads TGCAGTGCTAGAGCCATGACAGGGAACTATGGCTACACCTTC.

This chain joins TRBV24-1 and TRBJ1-2; D possibly corresponds to TRBD1 (5 bases). Germline V CDR1 and CDR2: KGHDR, SFDVKD. Between the trimmed V and J ends, which lost 5 bases and 13 bases, there was a span of 16 bases. CDR3 length: 12 residues. CDR3 bases: TGTGCCACCAGTGCAGCCGGACATGAGAGCACCTTC. It translates to CATSAAGHESTF.

This clonotype was observed a few times. The chain joins TRBV7-2 to TRBJ2-1; possibly TRBD1 or TRBD2 for D (5 bases each). The V gene's germline CDR1 is SGHTA and CDR2 FQGNSA. The CDR3 runs to 15 residues. The V end lost 5 bases, the J end lost 9 bases, and 20 bases lay between the germline ends. Here the CDR3 reads CASSIKGERRSEQFF. The CDR3 DNA reads TGTGCCAGCAGCATCAAAGGGGAGCGGAGGAGTGAGCAGTTCTTC.

The gene calls are TRBV27 and TRBJ2-1, with TRBD2 matching 8 bases. The CDR3 sequence is 14 residues long. The V gene's germline CDR1 is MNHEY and CDR2 SMNVEV (reference sequence). The J segment lost 8 bases and the V segment lost 3 bases, leaving 6 bases of the junction unmatched. The CDR3 DNA is TGTGCCAGCAGTTTCCGGGGGGGACTGGATGAGCAGTTCTTC. This sequence encodes CASSFRGGLDEQFF.

CDR3 nucleotide sequence: TGCAGTGCTAGCACGGCTCCCTTCCTAGCAGATACGCAGTATTTT. Its translation: CSASTAPFLADTQYF. The gene calls are TRBV20-1 and TRBJ2-3; D not certain. V was cut by 3 bases and J by 4 bases, with 17 bases left in between. Germline loops: CDR1 DFQATT, CDR2 SNEGSKA (reference sequence). The CDR3 contains 15 residues.

The chain links TRBV4-2 to TRBJ2-5, with D tentatively TRBD1 (6 bases). There are 15 residues in the CDR3. Germline V lookup: CDR1 LGHNA, CDR2 YNFKEQ. Trimming shortened V by 0 bases and J by 5 bases, and 13 bases separated the two germline ends. The CDR3: CASSQDTRGMETQYF. CDR3 DNA: TGTGCCAGCAGCCAAGATACCAGGGGCATGGAGACCCAGTACTTC.

The chain uses TRBV3-1 and TRBJ1-1; D is perhaps TRBD1 (5 bases). The germline gives CDR1 LGHDT, CDR2 YNNKEL (reference sequence). The ends were cut back, 0 bases at V and 0 bases at J, with 17 bases in the middle. This CDR3 contains 18 residues. Here the CDR3 reads CASSQELVRENVNTEAFF. The CDR3 bases are TGTGCCAGCAGCCAAGAATTGGTCAGGGAAAACGTGAACACTGAAGCTTTCTTT. The full variable domain, rest sourced from reference TRBV3-1 and TRBJ1-1, is DTAVSQTPKYLVTQMGNDKSIKCEQNLGHDTMYWYKQDSKKFLKIMFSYNNKELIINETVPNRFSPKSPDKAHLNLHINSLELGDSAVYFCASSQELVRENVNTEAFFGQGTRLTVV.

This clonotype was counted ten times or more. V and J are TRBV27 and TRBJ2-5; 7 bases map to TRBD1. The V gene end was trimmed by 4 bases and the J gene end by 2 bases; junction bases not matched to a gene: 4. The CDR3 covers 14 residues. Germline loops: CDR1 MNHEY, CDR2 SMNVEV (reference sequence). DNA of the CDR3: TGTGCCAGCAGTTCGGGACAGAATCAAGAGACCCAGTACTTC. It yields the protein CASSSGQNQETQYF.

This clonotype showed up many times. The chain couples TRBV7-2 to TRBJ2-7, with TRBD1 identical over 8 bases. The ends lost 4 bases at V and 0 bases at J; junction bases unmatched: 2. Germline CDR1 SGHTA, CDR2 FQGNSA. The CDR3 runs to 14 residues. DNA of the CDR3: TGTGCCAGCAGCTATACAGGGGGCTCCTACGAGCAGTACTTC. This translates into CASSYTGGSYEQYF.